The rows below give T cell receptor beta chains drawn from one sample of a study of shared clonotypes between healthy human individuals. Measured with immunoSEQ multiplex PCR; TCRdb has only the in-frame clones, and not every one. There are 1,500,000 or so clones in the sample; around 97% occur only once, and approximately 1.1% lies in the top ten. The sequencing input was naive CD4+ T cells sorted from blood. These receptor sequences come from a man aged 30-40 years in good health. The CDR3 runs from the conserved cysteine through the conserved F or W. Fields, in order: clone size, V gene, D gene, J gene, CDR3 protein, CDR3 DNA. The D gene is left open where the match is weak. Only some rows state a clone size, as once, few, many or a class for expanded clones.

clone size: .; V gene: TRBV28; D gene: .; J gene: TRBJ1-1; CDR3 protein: CASSLSVNTEAFF; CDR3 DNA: TGTGCCAGCAGTTTATCGGTCAACACTGAAGCTTTCTTT
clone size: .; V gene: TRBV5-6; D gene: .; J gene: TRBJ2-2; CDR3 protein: CASSRVTGELFF; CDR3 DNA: TGTGCCAGCAGCCGGGTCACCGGGGAGCTGTTTTTT
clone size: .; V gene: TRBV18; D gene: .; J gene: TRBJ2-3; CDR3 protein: CASSPAALSTDTQYF; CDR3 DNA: TGTGCCAGCTCACCAGCAGCCCTTTCGACAGATACGCAGTATTTT
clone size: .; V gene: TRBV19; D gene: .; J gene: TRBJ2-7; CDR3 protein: CASSIASPNSYEQYF; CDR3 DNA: TGTGCCAGTAGTATCGCGAGCCCCAATTCCTACGAGCAGTACTTC
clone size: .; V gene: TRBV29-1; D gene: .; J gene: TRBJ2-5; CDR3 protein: CSGLQDSQETQYF; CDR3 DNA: TGCAGCGGTTTACAGGATAGCCAAGAGACCCAGTACTTC
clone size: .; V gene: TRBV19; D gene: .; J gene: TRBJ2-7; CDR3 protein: CASSDRKGHYEQYF; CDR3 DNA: TGTGCCAGTAGTGACCGGAAGGGGCACTACGAGCAGTACTTC
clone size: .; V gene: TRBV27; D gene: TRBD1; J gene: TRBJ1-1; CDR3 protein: CASRGQGFEAFF; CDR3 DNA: TGTGCCAGCAGGGGACAGGGCTTTGAAGCTTTCTTT
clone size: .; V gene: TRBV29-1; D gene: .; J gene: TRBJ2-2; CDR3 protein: CSVRMDGAATGELFF; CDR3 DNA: TGCAGCGTTCGCATGGACGGGGCCGCCACCGGGGAGCTGTTTTTT
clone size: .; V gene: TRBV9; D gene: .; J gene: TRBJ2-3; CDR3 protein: CASSVGSGVYTDTQYF; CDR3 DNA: TGTGCCAGCAGCGTAGGCTCAGGGGTTTATACAGATACGCAGTATTTT
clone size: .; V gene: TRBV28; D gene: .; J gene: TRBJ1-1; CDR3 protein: CASMPRAPEAFF; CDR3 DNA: TGTGCCAGCATGCCGAGGGCCCCTGAAGCTTTCTTT
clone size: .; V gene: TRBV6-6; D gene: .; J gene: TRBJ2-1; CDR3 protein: CASTDLPGRKFYEQFF; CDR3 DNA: TGTGCCAGCACCGACCTCCCCGGGAGAAAGTTCTATGAGCAGTTCTTC
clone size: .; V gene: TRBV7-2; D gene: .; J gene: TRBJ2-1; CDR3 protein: CASSPSGQNNEQFF; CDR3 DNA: TGTGCCAGCAGCCCGAGCGGGCAAAACAATGAGCAGTTCTTC
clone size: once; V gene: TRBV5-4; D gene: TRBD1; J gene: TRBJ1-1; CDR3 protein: CASSLEAGGTEAFF; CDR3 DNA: TGTGCCAGCAGCTTGGAAGCAGGGGGAACTGAAGCTTTCTTT
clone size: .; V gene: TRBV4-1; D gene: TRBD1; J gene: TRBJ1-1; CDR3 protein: CASSQDGQGAWYTEAFF; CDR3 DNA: TGCGCCAGCAGCCAAGACGGACAGGGGGCATGGTACACTGAAGCTTTCTTT
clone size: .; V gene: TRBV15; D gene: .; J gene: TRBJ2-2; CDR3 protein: CATSRTYPNTGELFF; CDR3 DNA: TGTGCCACCAGCCGTACCTACCCGAACACCGGGGAGCTGTTTTTT
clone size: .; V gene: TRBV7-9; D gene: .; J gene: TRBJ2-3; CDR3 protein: CASSSVSLTDTQYF; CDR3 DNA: TGTGCCAGCAGCTCCGTTTCCCTCACAGATACGCAGTATTTT
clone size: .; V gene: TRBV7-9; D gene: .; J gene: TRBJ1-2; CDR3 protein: CASSLVGQNGYTF; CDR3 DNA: TGTGCCAGCAGCTTAGTGGGACAAAATGGCTACACCTTC
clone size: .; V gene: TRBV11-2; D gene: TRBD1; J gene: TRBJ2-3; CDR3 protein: CASSARPQGTQYF; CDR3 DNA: TGTGCCAGCAGCGCCAGGCCACAGGGGACGCAGTATTTT
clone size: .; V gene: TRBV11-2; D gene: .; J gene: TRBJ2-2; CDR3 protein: CASSPQPGTLNTGELFF; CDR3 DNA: TGTGCCAGCAGCCCCCAACCTGGGACACTAAACACCGGGGAGCTGTTTTTT
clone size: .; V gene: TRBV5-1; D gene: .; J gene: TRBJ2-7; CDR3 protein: CASSLFSSDNERDYEQYF; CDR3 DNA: TGCGCCAGCAGCTTGTTCTCGTCTGATAACGAAAGAGACTACGAGCAGTACTTC
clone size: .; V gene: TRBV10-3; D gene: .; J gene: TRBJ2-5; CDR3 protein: CAISEFGLGGIQETQYF; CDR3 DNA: TGTGCCATCAGTGAGTTTGGTTTAGGCGGGATCCAAGAGACCCAGTACTTC
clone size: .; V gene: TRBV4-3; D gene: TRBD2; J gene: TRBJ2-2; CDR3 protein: CASSQLGLAGNTGELFF; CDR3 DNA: TGCGCCAGCAGCCAGTTGGGACTAGCGGGGAACACCGGGGAGCTGTTTTTT
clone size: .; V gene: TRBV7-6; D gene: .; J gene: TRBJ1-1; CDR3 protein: CATTPQGGDTEAFF; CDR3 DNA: TGTGCCACTACACCACAGGGTGGGGACACTGAAGCTTTCTTT
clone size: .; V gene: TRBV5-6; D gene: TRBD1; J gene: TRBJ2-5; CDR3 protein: CASSLGQVRETQYF; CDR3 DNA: TGTGCCAGCAGCCTGGGACAGGTGAGAGAGACCCAGTACTTC
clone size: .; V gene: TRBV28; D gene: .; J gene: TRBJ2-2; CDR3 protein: CASSSPGPNTGELFF; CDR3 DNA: TGTGCCAGCAGTTCGCCGGGACCGAACACCGGGGAGCTGTTTTTT
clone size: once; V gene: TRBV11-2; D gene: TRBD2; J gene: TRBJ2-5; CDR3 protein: CASSLLLAGETQYF; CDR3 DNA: TGTGCCAGCAGCTTACTTTTAGCGGGAGAGACCCAGTACTTC
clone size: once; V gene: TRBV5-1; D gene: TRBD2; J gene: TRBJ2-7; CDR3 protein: CASSPRREGSEQYF; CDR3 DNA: TGCGCCAGCAGCCCACGGCGGGAGGGGAGCGAGCAGTACTTC
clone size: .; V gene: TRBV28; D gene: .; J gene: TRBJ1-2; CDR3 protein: CASSFLAADNYGYTF; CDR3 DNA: TGTGCCAGCAGTTTCCTTGCGGCTGACAACTATGGCTACACCTTC
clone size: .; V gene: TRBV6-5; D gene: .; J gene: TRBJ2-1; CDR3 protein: CASSFGLYNEQFF; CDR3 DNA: TGTGCCAGCAGCTTTGGACTTTACAATGAGCAGTTCTTC
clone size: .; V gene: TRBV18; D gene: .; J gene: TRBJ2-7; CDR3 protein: CASSHEGIVTYEQYF; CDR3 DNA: TGTGCCAGCTCACACGAAGGGATAGTAACGTACGAGCAGTACTTC
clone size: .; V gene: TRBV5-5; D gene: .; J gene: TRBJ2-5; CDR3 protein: CASSLKEQETQYF; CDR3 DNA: TGTGCCAGCAGCTTGAAGGAACAAGAGACCCAGTACTTC
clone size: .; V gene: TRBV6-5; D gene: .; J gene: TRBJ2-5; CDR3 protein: CASRKFSGSKTQYF; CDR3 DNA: TGTGCCAGCAGAAAGTTCTCCGGGAGCAAGACCCAGTACTTC